Following are 17 T cell receptor beta chains from one sample sequenced in a study of shared clonotypes between healthy human individuals. Repertoires were generated with immunoSEQ multiplex PCR, while TCRdb's copy carries only in-frame clones and drops some. The sample lists about 730,000 clones; roughly 72% were seen once. Material for sequencing was memory CD4+ T cells sorted from blood. As for subset: CD45RA-negative fraction. The receptors derive from a woman aged 25 to 39 in good health.

The chain is built from TRBV28 and TRBJ2-3; 13 positions agree with TRBD2. The CDR3 totals 16 residues. After removal of 5 bases from V and 6 bases from J, the junction contained 8 bases not matched to a gene. Per the germline V gene, CDR1 is MDHEN and CDR2 is SYDVKM. In nucleotides, the CDR3 is TGTGCCAGCAGTCCCGGGGGACTAGCGGGAACTGATACGCAGTATTTT. This sequence encodes CASSPGGLAGTDTQYF.

The J gene is TRBJ1-2, the V gene TRBV10-3; 8 bases line up with TRBD1. There are 15 residues in the CDR3. The trim removed 2 bases at V and 6 bases at J, leaving 8 bases unmatched. Germline-derived CDR1 and CDR2 are ENHRY and SYGVKD. CDR3 DNA: TGTGCCATCAGTGAGATCGAACAGGGGGTCGATGGCTACACCTTC. It specifies CAISEIEQGVDGYTF.

This chain uses TRBV29-1 with TRBJ2-5; 7 bases map to TRBD1. This CDR3 has 14 amino acids. CDR1 and CDR2 from the germline V gene are SQVTM and ANQGSEA. Trimming cost V 3 bases and J 5 bases; bases outside gene matches: 9. The CDR3 loop reads CSVDEQGIWETQYF. The DNA for the CDR3 is TGCAGCGTTGACGAACAGGGGATATGGGAGACCCAGTACTTC.

The rearrangement links TRBV27 to TRBJ2-7, with 8 bases aligning to TRBD1. CDR3 length: 14 residues. The germline V gene encodes CDR1 MNHEY and CDR2 SMNVEV (reference sequence). Germline trimming cut 3 bases from V and 5 bases from J; bases unmatched to any gene: 6. The CDR3 spells CASSFGDRYHEQYF. The CDR3 bases are TGTGCCAGCAGTTTCGGGGACAGGTACCACGAGCAGTACTTC.

This chain connects TRBV5-1 to TRBJ1-1; a possible D gene is TRBD1 (6 bases). Germline lookup yields CDR1 SGHRS and CDR2 YFSETQ. CDR3 length: 15 residues. V lost 0 bases and J 1 base, leaving 10 bases between the germline ends. CDR3 protein: CASSLAVGANTEAFF. As DNA, the CDR3 is TGCGCCAGCAGCTTGGCCGTGGGGGCGAACACTGAAGCTTTCTTT.

Only a few counts were recorded for this clone. The rearrangement links TRBV5-4 to TRBJ2-1; 12 positions agree with TRBD2. The CDR3 contains 16 residues. V lost 2 bases, J lost 6 bases, and 6 bases stayed unmatched. CDR1 SGHNT and CDR2 YYREEE come from the germline V gene (reference sequence). Here the CDR3 reads CASSFPSGRASNEQFF. Written as DNA, the CDR3 is TGTGCCAGCAGCTTCCCTAGCGGGAGGGCCTCCAATGAGCAGTTCTTC.

A few counts support this clone. The chain joins TRBV2 to TRBJ2-2, with 10 bases fitting TRBD1. V trimming: 4 bases; J trimming: 4 bases; junction bases outside the gene matches: 3. Germline CDR1 SNHLY, CDR2 FYNNEI. This CDR3 has 15 amino acids. The CDR3 loop is CASSGQGAGTGELFF. As DNA, the CDR3 is TGTGCCAGCAGTGGACAGGGGGCGGGCACCGGGGAGCTGTTTTTT.

This chain links TRBV10-2 with TRBJ1-1; unclear D gene. The V gene lost 4 bases and the J gene lost 3 bases, with 3 bases spanning the gap. The CDR3 has 11 residues. The germline V gene has CDR1 WSHSY and CDR2 SAAADI. The CDR3 spells CASSGDTEAFF. DNA of the CDR3: TGCGCCAGCAGTGGAGACACTGAAGCTTTCTTT.

The CDR3 protein is CASSYSQGGGYTF. The CDR3 nucleotides read TGTGCCAGCAGTTACTCGCAGGGGGGTGGCTACACCTTC. The chain couples TRBV6-6 to TRBJ1-2, with 7 bases fitting TRBD1. Germline lookup yields CDR1 MNHNY and CDR2 SVGAGI (reference sequence). The CDR3 runs 13 residues. The V gene end was trimmed by 0 bases and the J gene end by 7 bases; junction bases not matched to a gene: 2.

The chain joins TRBV28 to TRBJ2-5; maybe TRBD2 (6 bases). Trimming left V 6 bases short and J 7 bases short, with 21 bases between. There are 15 residues in the CDR3. Germline V gene lookup returns CDR1 MDHEN and CDR2 SYDVKM. CDR3 bases: TGTGCCAGCAGCCTAACCCCGGGGACTCCAGTGACCCAGTACTTC. It encodes CASSLTPGTPVTQYF.

This rearrangement joins TRBV7-2 to TRBJ2-7; no clear D. Trimming left V 5 bases short and J 4 bases short, with 15 bases between. Germline assignment: CDR1 SGHTA and CDR2 FQGNSA. The CDR3 runs 14 residues. The CDR3 region is CASSHPLIPYEQYF. CDR3 DNA: TGTGCCAGCAGCCACCCCCTTATACCTTACGAGCAGTACTTC.

The V gene is TRBV5-1, the J gene TRBJ2-1; TRBD2 matches at 10 bases. Germline trimming cut 4 bases from V and 4 bases from J; bases unmatched to any gene: 5. This CDR3 region has 15 residues. CDR1 SGHRS and CDR2 YFSETQ come from the germline V gene. The CDR3, as DNA: TGCGCCAGCAGCCACACTAGCGGGGCTTACAATGAGCAGTTCTTC. It is translated as CASSHTSGAYNEQFF.

Points on this clone: The sample holds other DNA sequences that translate to the same CDR3. This chain links TRBV30 with TRBJ2-7; D is tentatively TRBD1 or TRBD2 (7 bases each). The germline gives CDR1 GTSNPN, CDR2 SVGIG (reference sequence). CDR3 length: 13 residues. V shed 3 bases and J shed 6 bases, with 15 bases lying between them. The CDR3 loop reads CAWRGGTVSEQYF. The CDR3 DNA reads as TGTGCCTGGAGGGGGGGGACAGTCTCCGAGCAGTACTTC.

This clone has more than one count but fewer than ten. V usage is TRBV15 and J usage is TRBJ2-7; 8 nucleotides agree with TRBD2. Germline values: CDR1 LNHNV, CDR2 YYDKDF (reference sequence). The junction had 8 bases not matched to a gene; V was cut back by 0 bases and J by 4 bases. The CDR3 consists of 16 residues. This chain's CDR3 is CATSRDASGRGYEQYF. DNA of the CDR3: TGTGCCACCAGCAGAGATGCAAGCGGGAGAGGGTACGAGCAGTACTTC.

This clone was found a few times. The V and J genes are TRBV6-1 and TRBJ1-4; 8 positions match TRBD1. The CDR3 length is 13 residues. Germline V gene lookup returns CDR1 MNHNS and CDR2 SASEGT. The V gene end was trimmed by 8 bases and the J gene end by 8 bases; junction bases not matched to a gene: 7. CDR3 in DNA: TGTGCCAGCTCTGGACAGGGACACGAAAAACTGTTTTTT. As protein: CASSGQGHEKLFF.

This clone was observed once. The chain is built from TRBV19 and TRBJ2-7; D is perhaps TRBD2 (6 bases). The germline V gene encodes CDR1 LNHDA and CDR2 SQIVND (reference sequence). V was shortened by 4 bases and J by 2 bases, with 12 bases between the two germline ends. The CDR3 sequence is 14 residues long. In nucleotides, the CDR3 is TGTGCCAGTAGTACGGTGTGGGGGGCCTACGAGCAGTACTTC. This codes for CASSTVWGAYEQYF.

Here the CDR3 reads CASSQDGIGQYF. The CDR3, as DNA: TGTGCCAGCAGCCAAGACGGAATCGGGCAGTACTTC. The chain employs TRBV7-2 and TRBJ2-7; D gene uncertain. V lost 5 bases to trimming and J lost 9 bases, with 14 bases between them. CDR1 is SGHTA, CDR2 FQGNSA, per germline. The CDR3 has 12 amino acids.